These 26 T cell receptor beta chains originate from one sample sequenced in a study of vaccination effects on CD4 cells after COVID-19. TCRdb's copy holds only in-frame clones and misses some; the assay was immunoSEQ multiplex PCR. The repertoire includes approximately 61,000 clones, 55% to 85% of them detected once, and around 1.2% sits in the top ten. What these receptors recognize is not known. In the ViraFEST assay, antigen-specific CD4+ clonotypes were identified by expansion after peptide-pool stimulation. CD4+ T cell isolation took place after 10 days of culture. Each participant was given two doses of one vaccine (BNT162b2 or mRNA-1273). The sample was CD4+ T cells from PBMCs cultured with HCoV-229E spike peptides, taken after COVID-19 vaccination. The receptors come from a human donor who received a COVID-19 vaccine.

The chain is built from TRBV2 and TRBJ1-6, with a weak D call TRBD1 (5 bases). V lost 11 bases and J 0 bases, leaving 14 bases between the germline ends. This CDR3 region has 15 residues. Germline CDR1 SNHLY, CDR2 FYNNEI. CDR3 sequence reads: CAGGGASSYNSPLHF. The DNA of the CDR3 is TGTGCCGGGGGGGGAGCAAGCTCCTATAATTCACCCCTCCACTTT.

This sequence joins TRBV6-2 or TRBV6-3 and TRBJ2-7, with a tentative D call TRBD1 (6 bases). V was cut by 6 bases and J by 2 bases, with 14 bases left in between. Per germline, CDR1 MNHEY and CDR2 SVGEGT. The CDR3 loop spans 14 amino acids. This chain's CDR3 is CASSRSGGPYEQYV. CDR3 sequence (DNA): TGTGCCAGCAGCCGGTCTGGGGGCCCCTACGAGCAGTACGTC.

The V call is TRBV10-2, the J call TRBJ1-5; 8 bases line up with TRBD1. V gave up 9 bases and J gave up 3 bases; unmatched junction bases: 7. CDR1 is WSHSY, CDR2 SAAADI, per germline. This CDR3 region has 14 residues. The CDR3 bases are TGCGCCAGTGCGGACAGGGCGATCAATCAGCCCCAGCATTTT. Its protein is CASADRAINQPQHF.

This chain links TRBV7-2 with TRBJ1-5, with 7 bases lining up with TRBD1. Germline V gives CDR1 SGHTA, CDR2 FQGNSA. Trimming cost V 5 bases and J 0 bases; bases outside gene matches: 4. CDR3 length: 15 residues. CDR3 bases: TGTGCCAGCAGCGTGACAGGGTATAGCAATCAGCCCCAGCATTTT. It is translated as CASSVTGYSNQPQHF.

J is TRBJ2-3 and V is TRBV7-2; possible D gene TRBD2, 5 bases. In germline, CDR1 is SGHTA, CDR2 FQGNSA. This CDR3 is built from 14 residues. Between the trimmed V and J ends, which lost 1 base and 0 bases, there was a span of 5 bases. CDR3 bases: TGTGCCAGCAGCTTAGGGACTAGCACAGATACGCAGTATTTT. This codes for CASSLGTSTDTQYF.

In its sample, this clone was seen a few times. The chain carries TRBV5-1 and TRBJ1-2; TRBD1 might be the D (5 bases). The germline V gene has CDR1 SGHRS and CDR2 YFSETQ. This CDR3 has 15 residues. The ends were cut back, 4 bases at V and 4 bases at J, with 17 bases in the middle. CDR3 nucleotide sequence: TGCGCCAGCAGCATATTGGGAGGGGAGTTCTATGGCTACACCTTC. It is translated as CASSILGGEFYGYTF. Combining the CDR3 with reference TRBV5-1 and TRBJ1-2 gives the whole variable domain KAGVTQTPRYLIKTRGQQVTLSCSPISGHRSVSWYQQTPGQGLQFLFEYFSETQRNKGNFPGRFSGRQFSNSRSEMNVSTLELGDSALYLCASSILGGEFYGYTFGSGTRLTVV.

The chain employs TRBV12-3 or TRBV12-4 and TRBJ2-7; 12 bases are a match to TRBD2. This CDR3 region has 13 residues. CDR3 DNA: TGTGCCAGCAGTCTAGCGGGGGGGTCCGAGCAGTACGTC. Amino acid sequence: CASSLAGGSEQYV.

The rearrangement links TRBV6-5 to TRBJ2-4; TRBD1 is a possible D gene (6 bases). The CDR3 spans 14 residues. V was clipped by 7 bases and J by 8 bases, with 18 bases between them. Germline V gives CDR1 MNHEY, CDR2 SVGAGI. The CDR3 here is CASKPNQGRDIQYF. The CDR3, as DNA: TGTGCCAGCAAGCCCAACCAGGGGCGAGACATTCAGTACTTC.

The chain uses TRBV9 and TRBJ2-6, with 7 bases fitting TRBD2. J gave up 0 bases and V 4 bases, and 7 bases lay outside the gene matches. This CDR3 has 17 amino acids. Germline values: CDR1 SGDLS, CDR2 YYNGEE. CDR3 nucleotide sequence: TGTGCCAGCAGCACAATGGGGGGGGGCTCTGGGGCCAACGTCCTGACTTTC. It encodes CASSTMGGGSGANVLTF.

Comment on this clone: Because the CDR3's place on the DNA is in doubt, the DNA is left out and the CDR3 is given as listed by TCRdb. V and J are TRBV18 and TRBJ1-5. Germline CDR1 KGHSH, CDR2 LQKENI. Ends included, the CDR3 has 17 residues. CDR3 protein: CASSPLWESGGREPQHF.

The V and J genes are TRBV11-1 and TRBJ2-7; a weak D match, TRBD1 (6 bases). The CDR3 has 13 amino acids. Germline CDR1 is SGHAT and CDR2 is FQDESV (reference sequence). V lost 4 bases and J 6 bases, leaving 13 bases between the germline ends. The CDR3 loop reads CASSYRTVSEQYV. Here the CDR3 DNA reads TGTGCCAGCAGCTATAGGACAGTTTCCGAGCAGTACGTC.

This rearrangement joins TRBV19 to TRBJ1-6; D is ambiguous. Germline CDR1 LNHDA, CDR2 SQIVND (reference sequence). V gave up 3 bases and J gave up 7 bases, with 10 bases separating them. The CDR3 extends over 14 amino acids. The CDR3 nucleotides are TGTGCCAGTAGTATCGAGCCCGGAAATTCACCCCTCCACTTT. It yields the protein CASSIEPGNSPLHF.

The chain combines TRBV5-1 with TRBJ2-5; possibly TRBD2 for D (6 bases). Germline V gene data show CDR1 as SGHRS and CDR2 as YFSETQ. The V gene lost 4 bases and the J gene lost 4 bases, with 14 bases spanning the gap. The CDR3 contains 14 residues. DNA for the CDR3: TGCGCCAGCAGCGAGCCGGGGGTCCGAGAGACCCAGTACTTC. Protein sequence: CASSEPGVRETQYF.

The chain links TRBV2 to TRBJ2-2, with 7 bases fitting TRBD2. Germline values: CDR1 SNHLY, CDR2 FYNNEI. J lost 4 bases, V lost 5 bases, and 4 bases had no gene match. The CDR3 consists of 14 residues. DNA of the CDR3: TGTGCCAGCAGTAGGGAGGGTATCACCGGGGAGCTGTTTTTT. Residues: CASSREGITGELFF.

V gene TRBV18 combines with J gene TRBJ2-5; 7 bases align to TRBD1. Germline CDR1 reads KGHSH; CDR2 reads LQKENI. Germline trimming cut 4 bases from V and 2 bases from J; bases unmatched to any gene: 4. The CDR3 is 14 amino acids. This CDR3 is CASSRGTDQETQYF. For the CDR3, the DNA is TGTGCCAGCTCACGGGGGACAGATCAAGAGACCCAGTACTTC.

This clone was seen just once. The V call is TRBV6-2 or TRBV6-3, the J call TRBJ1-2; perhaps TRBD1 as D (5 bases). CDR1 MNHEY and CDR2 SVGEGT come from the germline V gene. CDR3 length: 15 amino acids. Trimming removed 5 bases at V and 4 bases at J, with 17 bases between. CDR3 residues: CASSKETTEIYGYTF. The CDR3 nucleotides are TGTGCCAGCAGTAAGGAAACGACAGAGATCTATGGCTACACCTTC.

The chain uses TRBV3-1 (or the pseudogene TRBV3-2) and TRBJ1-3; no firm D call. Per the germline V gene, CDR1 is LGHDT and CDR2 is YNNKEL (reference sequence). This CDR3 is 13 amino acids long. Between the trimmed V and J ends, which lost 4 bases and 4 bases, there was a span of 8 bases. CDR3 residues: CASSLPSGNTIYF. CDR3 DNA sequence: TGTGCCAGCAGCCTCCCCTCCGGAAACACCATATATTTT.

The chain joins TRBV19 to TRBJ1-2; TRBD1 agrees at 10 bases. The CDR3 sequence is 16 residues long. Unmatched junction bases numbered 10, after V lost 7 bases and J lost 2 bases. The germline gives CDR1 LNHDA, CDR2 SQIVND (reference sequence). The CDR3 sequence is CASKQYEGQGNYGYTF. As DNA, the CDR3 is TGTGCCAGTAAGCAGTATGAGGGACAGGGGAACTATGGCTACACCTTC.

This sequence joins TRBV2 and TRBJ2-5; TRBD1 might be the D (6 bases). V lost 7 bases to trimming and J lost 3 bases, with 6 bases between them. CDR3 length: 11 residues. The germline CDR1 and CDR2 sequences are SNHLY and FYNNEI. In nucleotides, the CDR3 is TGTGCCAGCAACAGGGAAGAGACCCAGTACTTC. Protein product: CASNREETQYF.

The chain has TRBV5-1 and TRBJ2-5, with D unclear. Deletions cut 4 bases from V and 0 bases from J, with 16 bases between. This CDR3 contains 16 residues. The germline V gene has CDR1 SGHRS and CDR2 YFSETQ. The DNA for the CDR3 is TGCGCCAGCAGCCCGGGTGTTGTGGGCTACCAAGAGACCCAGTACTTC. The encoded protein is CASSPGVVGYQETQYF.

The chain recombines TRBV6-5 with TRBJ1-1; D is perhaps TRBD1 (5 bases). CDR1 is MNHEY, CDR2 SVGAGI, per germline. The V and J ends lost 8 bases and 1 base respectively, with 14 bases between them. CDR3 length: 14 residues. CDR3 DNA sequence: TGTGCCAGCTTTCAGGGAGGAGCGAACACTGAAGCTTTCTTT. Its protein is CASFQGGANTEAFF.

This clone has a handful of counts. This chain connects TRBV19 to TRBJ1-5; no clear D. CDR1 and CDR2 (germline): LNHDA, SQIVND (reference sequence). The CDR3 runs 15 residues. V shed 3 bases and J shed 3 bases, with 12 bases lying between them. The CDR3 nucleotides are TGTGCCAGTAGTATCTGGGGAGACTTCAATCAGCCCCAGCATTTT. Residues: CASSIWGDFNQPQHF.

The chain's CDR3 is CASTRTGGGYGYTF. CDR3 in DNA: TGTGCCAGTACCCGGACAGGGGGTGGCTATGGCTACACCTTC. The J gene is TRBJ1-2, the V gene TRBV19, with TRBD1 matching over 10 bases. Germline V gives CDR1 LNHDA, CDR2 SQIVND (reference sequence). CDR3 size: 14 residues. The J segment lost 4 bases and the V segment lost 7 bases, leaving 6 bases of the junction unmatched. Supplemented by reference TRBV19 and TRBJ1-2, the full variable domain reads DGGITQSPKYLFRKEGQNVTLSCEQNLNHDAMYWYRQDPGQGLRLIYYSQIVNDFQKGDIAEGYSVSREKKESFPLTVTSAQKNPTAFYLCASTRTGGGYGYTFGSGTRLTVV.

CDR3 sequence (DNA): TGTGCCAGCACTGAGGGGGAGAACACCGGGGAGCTGTTTTTT. Translated, it gives CASTEGENTGELFF. This rearrangement joins TRBV18 to TRBJ2-2; tentative D call: TRBD1 (6 bases). V lost 8 bases, J lost 1 base, and 11 bases lay in between. CDR3 length: 14 residues. Looked up from germline, CDR1 is KGHSH and CDR2 is LQKENI.

V and J are TRBV5-4 and TRBJ1-1; 8 nucleotides line up with TRBD1. CDR1 and CDR2 from the germline V gene are SGHNT and YYREEE (reference sequence). This CDR3 is built from 16 residues. The J segment lost 0 bases and the V segment lost 4 bases, leaving 8 bases of the junction unmatched. CDR3 region: CASSHHRGWMNTEAFF. CDR3 nucleotide sequence: TGTGCCAGCAGCCACCACAGGGGGTGGATGAACACTGAAGCTTTCTTT.

This chain joins TRBV7-8 and TRBJ1-2, with 7 bases matching TRBD1. V dropped 1 base and J dropped 2; count of bases not matched to a gene: 7. CDR1 is SGHVS and CDR2 is FQNEAQ in the germline V gene. The CDR3 is made up of 16 amino acids. The CDR3 DNA follows: TGTGCCAGCAGCTTAGTGGGGCAGGGGGTAAACTATGGCTACACCTTC. This translates into CASSLVGQGVNYGYTF.